This T cell receptor (beta chain) derives from a study of control samples from healthy donors and cancer patients. Here immunoSEQ multiplex PCR was the method, and the copy in TCRdb shows in-frame clones only, minus some. The sample lists about 120,000 clones; approximately 90% were seen once. The sequencing sample was made of PBMCs. This clonotype was sampled from a woman aged 45-59 years with colorectal cancer.

CDR3 in DNA: TGTGCCAGCAGCGTAGGTGGCAGGAGCTATGGCTACACCTTC. It translates to CASSVGGRSYGYTF. This rearrangement joins TRBV9 to TRBJ1-2; D uncertain. CDR3 length equals 14 residues. V was clipped by 0 bases and J by 4 bases, with 10 bases between them. Germline V gene sequence: CDR1 SGDLS, CDR2 YYNGEE.